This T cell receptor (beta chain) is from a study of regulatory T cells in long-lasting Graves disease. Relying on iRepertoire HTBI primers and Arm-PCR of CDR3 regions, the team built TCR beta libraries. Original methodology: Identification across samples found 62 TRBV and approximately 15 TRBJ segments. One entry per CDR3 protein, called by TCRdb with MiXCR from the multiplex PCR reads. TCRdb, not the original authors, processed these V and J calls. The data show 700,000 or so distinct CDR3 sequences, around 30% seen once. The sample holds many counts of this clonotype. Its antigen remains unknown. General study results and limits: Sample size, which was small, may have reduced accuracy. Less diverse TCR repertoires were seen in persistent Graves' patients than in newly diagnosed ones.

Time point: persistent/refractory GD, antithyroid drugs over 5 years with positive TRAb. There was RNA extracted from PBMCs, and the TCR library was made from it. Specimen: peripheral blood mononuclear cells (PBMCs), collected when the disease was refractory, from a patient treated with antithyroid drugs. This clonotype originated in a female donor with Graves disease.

The CDR3 bases are TGTGCCAGCAGTTACTCTACCCCAGAAAACTATGGCTACACCTTC. Protein sequence: CASSYSTPENYGYTF. V is TRBV6-5 and J is TRBJ1-2; unclear D gene. The CDR3 spans 15 residues. The germline CDR1 and CDR2 sequences are MNHEY and SVGAGI. V was cut by 0 bases and J by 2 bases, with 10 bases left in between.